The subject of this entry is one T cell receptor (beta chain). The antigen is not known. Trimming removed 10 bases from V and 6 bases from J; junction bases left unmatched: 10. The CDR3 is 14 residues long. The germline V gene encodes CDR1 MNHEY and CDR2 SVGAGI. The sample comes from a study of Tregs in tolerant kidney transplant recipients. Study context: A roughly three-day belatacept mixed lymphocyte reaction, sometimes plus 5-day graft donor restimulation, preceded CD4+CD25+CD127- sorting. Antibodies separated recipient from donor cells. General study findings and limits: Tregs expanded with activated donor B cells seemed most donor-specific.

Some clones are missing from TCRdb's copy, which holds only in-frame ones; the method was immunoSEQ multiplex PCR. This table has 15,000 to 20,000 clones, approximately 61% appearing once. The clonotype originates from a human donor in good health. The rearrangement uses TRBV6-5 and TRBJ2-2, with 8 bases matching TRBD2. Sequenced sample: Tregs from blood cultured with allogeneic cells. CDR3 DNA: TGTGCCACCATTGAAATAGCGGGATCCGGGGAGCTGTTTTTT. Encoded protein: CATIEIAGSGELFF.